What follows are 32 T cell receptor beta chains derived from one specimen sequenced in a study of cytomegalovirus exposure and HLA in healthy donors. Primers included in the PCR were 60 Vbeta and 13 Jbeta primers. Here immunoSEQ multiplex PCR was the method, and the copy in TCRdb shows in-frame clones only, minus some. This table holds 77,000 or so clones, about 71% found once. Sequencing was done on a sample of PBMCs. The receptors stem from a woman aged 40 to 49 in good health and CMV-seronegative.

The J gene is TRBJ1-6, the V gene TRBV2; tentatively, D is TRBD1 (5 bases). The CDR3 runs to 13 residues. With 4 bases removed from V and 10 bases from J, the gap between germline ends came to 11 bases. Germline V gene data show CDR1 as SNHLY and CDR2 as FYNNEI. Here the CDR3 reads CASSGVGVSPLHF. The CDR3 DNA sequence: TGTGCCAGCAGTGGGGTAGGGGTATCACCCCTCCACTTT.

The chain recombines TRBV5-1 with TRBJ2-3, with D possibly TRBD1 on 6 matching bases. The V gene lost 0 bases and the J gene lost 1 base, with 9 bases spanning the gap. The CDR3 consists of 15 residues. Per germline, CDR1 SGHRS and CDR2 YFSETQ. CDR3 DNA sequence: TGCGCCAGCAGCTTGGCATCAGGGGGCACAGATACGCAGTATTTT. Translation gives CASSLASGGTDTQYF.

This chain uses TRBV18 with TRBJ2-2, with D perhaps TRBD1 (6 bases). Per the germline V gene, CDR1 is KGHSH and CDR2 is LQKENI. V was clipped by 5 bases and J by 5 bases, with 21 bases between them. The CDR3 contains 17 residues. This CDR3 reads CASSARGDWWITGELFF. Written as DNA, the CDR3 is TGTGCCAGCTCAGCCAGGGGAGATTGGTGGATAACCGGGGAGCTGTTTTTT.

The chain is built from TRBV29-1 and TRBJ1-1, with D perhaps matching TRBD1 (5 bases). This CDR3 region has 8 residues. Germline assignment: CDR1 SQVTM and CDR2 ANQGSEA. This chain's CDR3 is CTDGGAFF. CDR3 nucleotides: TGCACCGACGGGGGAGCTTTCTTT.

The J gene is TRBJ2-7, the V gene TRBV6-1, with 13 bases that match TRBD2. J gave up 4 bases and V 6 bases, and 6 bases lay outside the gene matches. CDR3 length: 15 residues. Germline V gene data show CDR1 as MNHNS and CDR2 as SASEGT. Here the CDR3 reads CASRRGLAGRYEQYF. CDR3 sequence (DNA): TGTGCCAGCAGGAGGGGACTAGCGGGAAGGTACGAGCAGTACTTC.

The V gene is TRBV7-9, the J gene TRBJ2-2, with TRBD2 matching 9 bases. CDR1 SEHNR and CDR2 FQNEAQ come from the germline V gene (reference sequence). The CDR3 has 17 amino acids. The V and J ends lost 5 bases and 1 base, in that order; junction bases with no gene match: 8. The CDR3, as DNA: TGTGCCAGCAGCGACCCCTGGCGGGAGGGGAACACCGGGGAGCTGTTTTTT. This sequence encodes CASSDPWREGNTGELFF.

The gene calls are TRBV9 and TRBJ2-1, with D perhaps matching TRBD1 (5 bases). Germline assignment: CDR1 SGDLS and CDR2 YYNGEE. This CDR3 region has 16 residues. The V and J ends lost 4 bases and 8 bases respectively, with 22 bases between them. The DNA for the CDR3 is TGTGCCAGCAGCCCCCCCTTTGGGGCAGTAGATGATGAGCAGTTCTTC. Translation gives CASSPPFGAVDDEQFF.

This clone was recorded once. V and J are TRBV27 and TRBJ2-7; TRBD2 agrees at 11 bases. CDR3 length: 17 amino acids. Per the germline V gene, CDR1 is MNHEY and CDR2 is SMNVEV (reference sequence). The V segment lost 8 bases and the J segment 0 bases; nucleotides outside the gene matches: 12. CDR3 sequence reads: CASRHTSGSSSSYEQYF. CDR3 sequence (DNA): TGTGCCAGCCGCCATACTAGCGGGAGCTCTAGCTCCTACGAGCAGTACTTC.

The gene calls are TRBV2 and TRBJ2-2; 9 bases map to TRBD1. This CDR3 comprises 15 residues. Germline CDR1 and CDR2: SNHLY and FYNNEI. J gave up 7 bases and V 6 bases, and 9 bases lay outside the gene matches. The CDR3 here is CASRPGQGFIGELFF. The CDR3 coding sequence is TGTGCCAGCAGACCGGGACAGGGCTTCATCGGGGAGCTGTTTTTT.

The CDR3 DNA sequence: TGTGCCAGCAGTCACAAAAGGGGCGGAAGCTCCTACGAGCAGTACTTC. Protein sequence: CASSHKRGGSSYEQYF. The rearrangement joins TRBV25-1 to TRBJ2-7; a possible D gene is TRBD1 (5 bases). V dropped 5 bases and J dropped 0 bases, with 17 bases sitting between them. Germline-derived CDR1 and CDR2 are MGHDK and SYGVNS. The CDR3 has 16 residues.

The rearrangement links TRBV30 to TRBJ2-7, with 8 nucleotides matching TRBD1. V trimming: 0 bases; J trimming: 5 bases; junction bases outside the gene matches: 18. There are 18 residues in the CDR3. Germline CDR1 and CDR2: GTSNPN and SVGIG (reference sequence). In nucleotides, the CDR3 is TGTGCCTGGAGTGTACGTTGGACAGGGAAGATGAGTACGGACGAGCAGTACTTC. It codes for CAWSVRWTGKMSTDEQYF.

This chain joins TRBV6-1 and TRBJ1-1; tentative D call: TRBD1 (6 bases). The CDR3 contains 14 residues. V lost 7 bases and J lost 5, with 17 bases in between. The germline V gene encodes CDR1 MNHNS and CDR2 SASEGT. This chain's CDR3 is CASTLTGPGTEAFF. CDR3 bases: TGTGCCAGCACCCTAACAGGGCCTGGGACTGAAGCTTTCTTT.

The gene calls are TRBV28 and TRBJ1-4, with D possibly TRBD1 on 6 matching bases. The V end was cut by 3 bases, the J end by 2 bases, with 16 bases between. CDR1 MDHEN and CDR2 SYDVKM come from the germline V gene. CDR3 length equals 17 residues. The CDR3 nucleotides are TGTGCCAGCAGTTTCCCCCCCCAGGGGACGACTAATGAAAAACTGTTTTTT. Encoded protein: CASSFPPQGTTNEKLFF.

The chain is built from TRBV5-6 and TRBJ1-2; maybe TRBD1 (6 bases). The length of the CDR3 is 13 residues. The germline gives CDR1 SGHDT, CDR2 YYEEEE. V was clipped by 3 bases and J by 7 bases, with 13 bases between them. The CDR3 loop is CASSSSGVRGYTF. CDR3 sequence (DNA): TGTGCCAGCAGCTCCTCAGGGGTTCGTGGCTACACCTTC.

The chain has TRBV10-3 and TRBJ2-2; 8 bases match TRBD1. V shed 6 bases, J shed 8 bases, and the junction held 8 bases outside the gene matches. Germline V gives CDR1 ENHRY, CDR2 SYGVKD. CDR3 length equals 14 residues. CDR3 sequence: CAISDRQGRGELFF. As DNA, the CDR3 is TGTGCCATCAGCGACCGACAGGGGAGGGGGGAGCTGTTTTTT.

The rearrangement links TRBV18 to TRBJ1-1; TRBD1 aligns across 9 bases. Germline CDR1 is KGHSH and CDR2 is LQKENI. This CDR3 spans 18 amino acids. The trim removed 6 bases at V and 1 base at J, leaving 15 bases unmatched. CDR3 protein: CASSTYFPGQGWNTEAFF. CDR3 DNA sequence: TGTGCCAGCTCGACATATTTTCCGGGACAGGGATGGAACACTGAAGCTTTCTTT.

This clone appeared once. The rearrangement links TRBV5-1 to TRBJ2-3; TRBD1 matches at 11 bases. The CDR3 has 16 amino acids. Germline-derived CDR1 and CDR2 are SGHRS and YFSETQ. After removal of 3 bases from V and 5 bases from J, the junction contained 8 bases not matched to a gene. The CDR3 region is CASSSGQGGKGDTQYF. The CDR3 DNA sequence: TGCGCCAGCAGCTCGGGACAGGGGGGAAAAGGAGATACGCAGTATTTT. Drawing the rest from reference TRBV5-1 and TRBJ2-3, the complete variable domain is KAGVTQTPRYLIKTRGQQVTLSCSPISGHRSVSWYQQTPGQGLQFLFEYFSETQRNKGNFPGRFSGRQFSNSRSEMNVSTLELGDSALYLCASSSGQGGKGDTQYFGPGTRLTVL.

The chain combines TRBV5-1 with TRBJ2-7, with 11 bases identical to TRBD1. J was trimmed by 5 bases and V by 6 bases; bases with no gene match: 10. The germline gives CDR1 SGHRS, CDR2 YFSETQ. CDR3 length equals 15 residues. The CDR3 coding sequence is TGCGCCAGCATCCGTGGTCGGACAGGGGGCCACGAGCAGTACTTC. This sequence encodes CASIRGRTGGHEQYF.

V gene TRBV27 combines with J gene TRBJ2-1; 9 bases match TRBD1. The CDR3 is made up of 15 amino acids. V gave up 6 bases and J gave up 2 bases; unmatched junction bases: 5. CDR1 MNHEY and CDR2 SMNVEV come from the germline V gene (reference sequence). CDR3 nucleotides: TGTGCCAGCAGGACTGGGGACAGGGCCTACAATGAGCAGTTCTTC. As protein: CASRTGDRAYNEQFF.

This clone was seen only a few times. CDR3 in amino acids: CASSLAAGMNTEAFF. In nucleotides, the CDR3 is TGCGCCAGCAGCTTGGCGGCAGGAATGAACACTGAAGCTTTCTTT. V gene TRBV5-1 combines with J gene TRBJ1-1; no clear D gene. V was trimmed by 0 bases and J by 0 bases, leaving 9 bases between them. Germline loops: CDR1 SGHRS, CDR2 YFSETQ. The CDR3 is 15 residues long.

The rearrangement joins TRBV27 to TRBJ1-2, with no clear D. Germline V gene lookup returns CDR1 MNHEY and CDR2 SMNVEV (reference sequence). The CDR3 runs to 18 residues. The V end was cut by 2 bases, the J end by 0 bases, with 19 bases between. This CDR3 reads CASSLEGNPSTTNYGYTF. The CDR3 DNA sequence: TGTGCCAGCAGTTTAGAGGGAAACCCGTCTACCACTAACTATGGCTACACCTTC.

The chain recombines TRBV7-2 with TRBJ2-1, with 8 bases lining up with TRBD1. CDR1 SGHTA and CDR2 FQGNSA come from the germline V gene. Trimming took 2 bases from V and 10 from J; bases not matched to a gene: 10. The CDR3 sequence is 15 residues long. Written as DNA, the CDR3 is TGTGCCAGCAGCTTATCAGGACAGGGTGGGGGGGAGCAGTTCTTC. Residues: CASSLSGQGGGEQFF.

The chain couples TRBV13 to TRBJ1-4; TRBD1 is a possible D gene (5 bases). The CDR3 length is 12 residues. Germline CDR1 PRHDT, CDR2 FYEKMQ (reference sequence). Trimming took 0 bases from V and 10 from J, leaving 6 bases between them. The CDR3 loop is CASSLGRGKLFF. In DNA form, the CDR3 reads TGTGCCAGCAGCTTAGGAAGGGGAAAACTGTTTTTT.

The chain carries TRBV4-1 and TRBJ2-3, with TRBD1 matching 7 bases. The length of the CDR3 is 17 residues. From germline, CDR1 is MGHRA and CDR2 YSYEKL. The junction had 20 bases not matched to a gene; V was cut back by 5 bases and J by 9 bases. Here the CDR3 reads CASSNEYRDRKGRTQYF. The CDR3 coding sequence is TGCGCCAGCAGCAATGAGTACCGGGACAGAAAGGGGAGAACGCAGTATTTT.

The gene calls are TRBV28 and TRBJ1-2, with D perhaps matching TRBD1 (5 bases). Trimming removed 0 bases from V and 6 bases from J, with 11 bases in between. The CDR3 is 14 residues long. Germline V gene data show CDR1 as MDHEN and CDR2 as SYDVKM. The CDR3 nucleotides are TGTGCCAGCAGTTTATGGTCGGCAGGGAATGGCTACACCTTC. Its translation is CASSLWSAGNGYTF.

This chain connects TRBV12-5 to TRBJ2-1; TRBD1 aligns across 7 bases. The germline V gene has CDR1 LGHNT and CDR2 FRNRAP. This CDR3 is built from 18 residues. J gave up 5 bases and V 3 bases, and 16 bases lay outside the gene matches. In DNA form, the CDR3 reads TGTGCTAGTGGTTTTGCACCTTTTGGGACAGATGAGGACAATGAGCAGTTCTTC. Its protein product is CASGFAPFGTDEDNEQFF.

The chain employs TRBV10-1 and TRBJ1-1; the match to TRBD1 covers 9 bases. The CDR3 covers 14 residues. J lost 6 bases, V lost 5 bases, and 7 bases had no gene match. In germline, CDR1 is WNHNN, CDR2 SYGVQD (reference sequence). The CDR3 DNA reads as TGCGCCAGCAGTTCCGGGACAGGGATCGCTGAAGCTTTCTTT. Translated: CASSSGTGIAEAFF.

This chain connects TRBV19 to TRBJ1-2, with 9 bases identical to TRBD1. Germline V lookup: CDR1 LNHDA, CDR2 SQIVND (reference sequence). This CDR3 has 13 residues. The junction had 4 bases not matched to a gene; V was cut back by 3 bases and J by 8 bases. CDR3: CASSMGQGWGYTF. CDR3 DNA sequence: TGTGCCAGTAGTATGGGACAGGGCTGGGGCTACACCTTC.

This clone appeared a few times. This chain connects TRBV21-1 to TRBJ1-4; whether TRBD1, the table's D call, matches the DNA was not checked. TRBV21-1 is noted as a pseudogene. The CDR3 length is 17 residues. CDR3 DNA sequence: TGTGCCAGCAGCATGTTGGACAGGGCCCAGCATAATGAAAAACTGTTTTTT. Amino acids: CASSMLDRAQHNEKLFF.

The chain has TRBV29-1 and TRBJ1-2; D unresolved. This CDR3 spans 13 amino acids. Trimming stripped 4 bases from V and 0 bases from J, with 9 bases between. Germline CDR1 reads SQVTM; CDR2 reads ANQGSEA. The CDR3 DNA follows: TGCAGCGTTGGGGCAGTGACTAACTATGGCTACACCTTC. Translated: CSVGAVTNYGYTF. The whole variable domain, filled in from reference TRBV29-1 and TRBJ1-2, reads SAVISQKPSRDICQRGTSLTIQCQVDSQVTMMFWYRQQPGQSLTLIATANQGSEATYESGFVIDKFPISRPNLTFSTLTVSNMSPEDSSIYLCSVGAVTNYGYTFGSGTRLTVV.

The J gene is TRBJ1-5, the V gene TRBV2, with D uncertain. Per the germline V gene, CDR1 is SNHLY and CDR2 is FYNNEI. V was pared by 10 bases and J by 4 bases, with 11 bases between. The CDR3 spans 12 residues. The CDR3 spells CATGLGNQPQHF. DNA for the CDR3: TGTGCCACCGGACTGGGAAATCAGCCCCAGCATTTT. The variable domain in full, completed from reference TRBV2 and TRBJ1-5, reads EPEVTQTPSHQVTQMGQEVILRCVPISNHLYFYWYRQILGQKVEFLVSFYNNEISEKSEIFDDQFSVERPDGSNFTLKIRSTKLEDSAMYFCATGLGNQPQHFGDGTRLSIL.

The V gene is TRBV18, the J gene TRBJ2-3; 7 positions match TRBD1. CDR1 KGHSH and CDR2 LQKENI come from the germline V gene. Losses at the gene ends were 8 bases for V and 0 bases for J; bases not matched to a gene: 11. CDR3 length: 16 residues. CDR3 loop: CASADRTGTSTDTQYF. The DNA for the CDR3 is TGTGCCAGCGCAGACAGGACAGGAACTAGCACAGATACGCAGTATTTT.